This TCR beta chain was identified in a study of blood T cell repertoires in COVID-19. Some clones are missing from TCRdb's copy, which holds only in-frame ones; the method was immunoSEQ multiplex PCR. The top ten clones hold roughly 4.9% of a sample with about 130,000 clones, around 79% of them seen once. The CDR3 spans 14 residues. Trimming removed 4 bases at V and 7 bases at J, with 14 bases between. Per the germline V gene, CDR1 is MNHNY and CDR2 is SVGAGI (reference sequence). The chain is built from TRBV6-6 and TRBJ2-1, with D possibly being TRBD2 (7 bases). The sample comprised peripheral blood. The receptor was derived from a woman aged 70 to 79 with COVID-19, enrolled during active disease. CDR3 sequence reads: CASSFGGPGNEQFF. CDR3 DNA sequence: TGTGCCAGCAGTTTCGGGGGGCCGGGGAATGAGCAGTTCTTC.